A single sample gave rise to the 22 T cell receptor beta chains below, sequenced in a study of blood T cells in healthy people across ages. PCR was performed a second time for 7 to 11 cycles using a sample-barcoded 5' primer and a J-beta primer mix. TCRdb independently ran MiXCR on the 5' RACE reads; one entry per CDR3 protein. The data contain 550,000 to 800,000 distinct CDR3 sequences, roughly 30% of them singletons. Sample: blood. These receptors came from an elderly woman in good health.

This clonotype was seen only a few times. The genes are TRBV9 and TRBJ1-6; 8 bases match TRBD1. The junction had 3 bases not matched to a gene; V was cut back by 2 bases and J by 5 bases. The CDR3 has 15 residues. Germline loops: CDR1 SGDLS, CDR2 YYNGEE. CDR3 sequence reads: CASSVGQGNNSPLHF. CDR3 bases: TGTGCCAGCAGCGTCGGACAGGGAAATAATTCACCCCTCCACTTT.

The chain joins TRBV11-2 to TRBJ1-1, with 8 bases matching TRBD1. The V and J ends lost 2 bases and 12 bases, in that order; junction bases with no gene match: 14. CDR1 and CDR2 from the germline V gene are SGHAT and FQNNGV. The CDR3 extends over 15 amino acids. The CDR3 DNA follows: TGTGCCAGCAGCTTATCGTCTTGGACAGGGAGAGTGACTTTCTTT. Amino acid sequence: CASSLSSWTGRVTFF.

This clonotype was observed at least ten times. The chain joins TRBV20-1 to TRBJ2-7; no reliable D call. The ends were cut back, 3 bases at V and 1 base at J, with 7 bases in the middle. Germline V gene sequence: CDR1 DFQATT, CDR2 SNEGSKA (reference sequence). The CDR3 is made up of 12 amino acids. This chain's CDR3 is CSARKASYEQYF. The CDR3 DNA sequence: TGCAGTGCTAGGAAAGCATCCTACGAGCAGTACTTC.

This clonotype was counted at least ten times. The chain employs TRBV20-1 and TRBJ1-1, with 7 bases that match TRBD1. The J segment lost 1 base and the V segment lost 3 bases, leaving 8 bases of the junction unmatched. Germline V gene sequence: CDR1 DFQATT, CDR2 SNEGSKA (reference sequence). This CDR3 is 15 amino acids long. The CDR3 DNA reads as TGCAGTGCTAGTGACAGGGAGAAGTCGAACACTGAAGCTTTCTTT. This encodes CSASDREKSNTEAFF.

Comments on this clonotype: A much larger clone differs by one base, so this may be a read error. The rearrangement joins TRBV5-1 to TRBJ2-7, with D possibly TRBD2 on 6 matching bases. This CDR3 has 15 amino acids. Germline values: CDR1 SGHRS, CDR2 YFSETQ. The CDR3 protein is CVSSRTPGVSYEQYF. For the CDR3, the DNA is TGCGTCAGCAGCCGAACCCCGGGGGTCTCCTACGAGCAGTACTTC.

This clonotype appeared many times. In nucleotides, the CDR3 is TGCAGTGCTAGAGATGGCAGGACAGGTACCTTTGAGCAGTTCTTC. Protein sequence: CSARDGRTGTFEQFF. The genes are TRBV20-1 and TRBJ2-1, with 7 bases aligning to TRBD1. Trimming at V came to 0 bases and at J to 9 bases, leaving 11 bases not matched to a gene. This CDR3 region has 15 residues. Germline-derived CDR1 and CDR2 are DFQATT and SNEGSKA (reference sequence).

This chain's CDR3 is CASSQVDRVQGEQFF. In DNA, the CDR3 is TGTGCCAGCAGCCAAGTGGACAGGGTTCAGGGTGAGCAGTTCTTC. The J gene is TRBJ2-1, the V gene TRBV14, with 8 nucleotides matching TRBD1. Germline V gene data show CDR1 as SGHDN and CDR2 as FVKESK. This CDR3 has 15 residues. With 1 base clipped from V and 9 bases from J, the junction kept 8 bases outside the gene matches.

J is TRBJ1-2 and V is TRBV20-1, with 8 bases matching TRBD1. This CDR3 has 13 amino acids. Per germline, CDR1 DFQATT and CDR2 SNEGSKA (reference sequence). With V trimmed by 5 bases and J by 7 bases, 9 bases remained unmatched. Here the CDR3 reads CSAFPQGAVGYTF. The DNA for the CDR3 is TGCAGTGCTTTCCCCCAGGGGGCGGTTGGCTACACCTTC.

This clonotype has only a few counts. The chain employs TRBV20-1 and TRBJ2-3; D perhaps matches TRBD2 (7 bases). This CDR3 comprises 15 residues. Trimming pared 0 bases from V and 4 bases from J, leaving 14 bases between. The germline V gene encodes CDR1 DFQATT and CDR2 SNEGSKA (reference sequence). CDR3 bases: TGCAGTGCTAGAGATCTACGGGGGGCCGCAGATACGCAGTATTTT. Translated, it gives CSARDLRGAADTQYF.

The chain employs TRBV24-1 and TRBJ2-3; D is perhaps TRBD1 (5 bases). The ends were cut back, 6 bases at V and 3 bases at J, with 15 bases in the middle. From germline, CDR1 is KGHDR and CDR2 SFDVKD. The CDR3 loop spans 15 amino acids. The CDR3 DNA is TGTGCCACCAGTCCAGGGCAAACTGGAACAGATACGCAGTATTTT. Translating it yields CATSPGQTGTDTQYF.

This clonotype was counted ten times or more. The chain recombines TRBV20-1 with TRBJ2-3; tentative D call: TRBD1 (5 bases). This CDR3 has 15 amino acids. V lost 3 bases to trimming and J lost 3 bases, with 16 bases between them. From germline, CDR1 is DFQATT and CDR2 SNEGSKA (reference sequence). DNA of the CDR3: TGCAGTGCTAGCCCGGCAGGGCATAGTACAGATACGCAGTATTTT. It yields the protein CSASPAGHSTDTQYF.

This clonotype has a count of ten or more. The rearrangement links TRBV9 to TRBJ1-4; D gene ambiguous. CDR1 SGDLS and CDR2 YYNGEE come from the germline V gene. This CDR3 comprises 14 residues. Trimming stripped 3 bases from V and 7 bases from J, with 13 bases between. CDR3 DNA sequence: TGTGCCAGCAGCGCGCGGGCCGCAGCTGAAAAACTGTTTTTT. Translating gives CASSARAAAEKLFF.

This clonotype was observed a single time. This sequence joins TRBV20-1 and TRBJ2-5; D might be TRBD2 (5 bases). The V gene lost 1 base and the J gene lost 3 bases, with 15 bases spanning the gap. In germline, CDR1 is DFQATT, CDR2 SNEGSKA (reference sequence). This CDR3 has 15 residues. The CDR3 sequence: CSARGPGLWKETQYF. CDR3 nucleotides: TGCAGTGCTAGAGGGCCCGGACTTTGGAAAGAGACCCAGTACTTC.

This clonotype has at least ten counts. The chain links TRBV25-1 to TRBJ2-7; TRBD1 aligns across 7 bases. The CDR3 sequence is 15 residues long. Germline CDR1 reads MGHDK; CDR2 reads SYGVNS. V lost 1 base to trimming and J lost 3 bases; unmatched junction nucleotides: 6. This CDR3 is CASSESTDRFYEQYF. The CDR3 nucleotides are TGTGCCAGCAGTGAATCGACGGACAGGTTCTACGAGCAGTACTTC.

This clonotype was counted at least ten times. V and J are TRBV29-1 and TRBJ1-2, with D tentatively TRBD1 (6 bases). The CDR3 has 14 residues. Germline V gives CDR1 SQVTM, CDR2 ANQGSEA. With 2 bases removed from V and 3 bases from J, the gap between germline ends came to 13 bases. CDR3 nucleotides: TGCAGCGTTGAAAGTGGGGGGCCCGACTATGGCTACACCTTC. It codes for CSVESGGPDYGYTF. Together with reference TRBV29-1 and TRBJ1-2, the CDR3 gives the full variable domain: SAVISQKPSRDICQRGTSLTIQCQVDSQVTMMFWYRQQPGQSLTLIATANQGSEATYESGFVIDKFPISRPNLTFSTLTVSNMSPEDSSIYLCSVESGGPDYGYTFGSGTRLTVV.

This chain links TRBV7-8 with TRBJ1-4; D is perhaps TRBD1 (5 bases). The CDR3 has 15 residues. The germline CDR1 and CDR2 sequences are SGHVS and FQNEAQ. V was pared by 1 base and J by 12 bases, with 18 bases between. CDR3 sequence reads: CASSLGSGLEGQLFF. CDR3 nucleotides: TGTGCCAGCAGCTTAGGGTCAGGGCTTGAAGGTCAACTGTTTTTT.

The gene calls are TRBV9 and TRBJ1-1; TRBD1 matches at 9 bases. The CDR3 length is 15 residues. V lost 4 bases and J lost 0; bases outside the gene matches: 4. Germline lookup yields CDR1 SGDLS and CDR2 YYNGEE. CDR3 in DNA: TGTGCCAGCAGCCCGTGGGACAGGGTGAACACTGAAGCTTTCTTT. It codes for CASSPWDRVNTEAFF.

This clonotype was detected ten times or more. A much larger clone lies one base from this, so it may be a read error. This chain connects TRBV2 to TRBJ2-5, with TRBD1 matching over 9 bases. Unmatched junction bases numbered 12, after V lost 8 bases and J lost 11 bases. The germline gives CDR1 SNHLY, CDR2 FYNNEI. This CDR3 region has 13 residues. The CDR3 DNA is TGTGCCAGCTCCAGACAGGGGGTAAATGAGCAGTACTTC. Its translation: CASSRQGVNEQYF.

This clonotype was counted many times. This sequence joins TRBV7-3 and TRBJ2-7, with D possibly TRBD2 on 6 matching bases. Deletions cut 2 bases from V and 6 bases from J, with 11 bases between. In germline, CDR1 is SGHTA, CDR2 FQGTGA. The CDR3 covers 13 residues. The CDR3 DNA reads as TGTGCCAGCAGCTTAGGGAGTAGCGGCGAGCAGTACTTC. Translated: CASSLGSSGEQYF.

The chain carries TRBV18 and TRBJ1-4; D remains unclear. Trimming took 2 bases from V and 7 from J, leaving 8 bases between them. This CDR3 region has 13 residues. Germline V gives CDR1 KGHSH, CDR2 LQKENI. The CDR3 here is CASSPGVGEKLFF. CDR3 nucleotide sequence: TGTGCCAGCTCACCAGGGGTCGGTGAAAAACTGTTTTTT. The whole variable domain, remainder taken from reference TRBV18 and TRBJ1-4, is NAGVMQNPRHLVRRRGQEARLRCSPMKGHSHVYWYRQLPEEGLKFMVYLQKENIIDESGMPKERFSAEFPKEGPSILRIQQVVRGDSAAYFCASSPGVGEKLFFGSGTQLSVL.

The chain links TRBV20-1 to TRBJ1-2; no clear D. CDR1 and CDR2 from the germline V gene are DFQATT and SNEGSKA (reference sequence). The CDR3 loop spans 12 amino acids. The V end was cut by 1 base, the J end by 5 bases, with 8 bases between. CDR3 nucleotides: TGCAGTGCTAGAGCGACGGGATATGGCTACACCTTC. This translates into CSARATGYGYTF.

This clonotype was seen a handful of times. A much larger clonotype is one base distant, so this may be a read error. The rearrangement links TRBV5-1 to TRBJ2-1; 9 positions match TRBD1. After removal of 0 bases from V and 7 bases from J, the junction contained 8 bases not matched to a gene. This CDR3 is built from 16 residues. Germline V gene data show CDR1 as SGHRS and CDR2 as YFSETQ. Written as DNA, the CDR3 is TGCGCCAGCAGCTTGGGTATAGGGACAGGGAGAAATGAGCAGTTCTTC. It yields the protein CASSLGIGTGRNEQFF.